This T cell receptor (beta chain) is drawn from a study of blood T cell repertoires in COVID-19. Overall study context: COVID-19 samples from acute and convalescent phases originated in the United States, Italy and Spain. Sample material is recorded as cDNA or gDNA derived from T cells, B-cell-depleted T cells, or PBMCs.

Authors' methods: Amplification of reference gene primers was used by the study to estimate nucleated cell counts. Here immunoSEQ multiplex PCR was the method, and the copy in TCRdb shows in-frame clones only, minus some. The V and J calls and the clone size are those of that table, but D and trimming were determined from the DNA. The repertoire includes approximately 240,000 clones, 70% to 90% of them detected once, and 5.5% to 8% sits in the top ten. The CDR3 extends over 14 amino acids. The germline V gene encodes CDR1 SNHLY and CDR2 FYNNEI. The junction had 7 bases not matched to a gene; V was cut back by 5 bases and J by 6 bases.

The V call is TRBV2, the J call TRBJ1-5; 7 bases match TRBD1. The clonotype originates from a woman between 55 and 75 years old with active or convalescent COVID-19. The sequenced sample was peripheral blood. In DNA form, the CDR3 reads TGTGCCAGCAGTATTGACAGGGATCGTCAGCCCCAGCATTTT. This encodes CASSIDRDRQPQHF.